This is a list of T cell receptor beta chains from one sample in a study of shared clonotypes between healthy human individuals. Data came from immunoSEQ multiplex PCR; TCRdb stores just in-frame clones and leaves some out. The repertoire includes roughly 76,000 clones, around 57% of them detected once, and under 65% sits in the top ten. The specimen was memory CD8+ T cells sorted from blood. These receptors all stem from a man aged 30 to 45 in good health. The CDR3 runs from the conserved cysteine through the conserved F or W.

V: TRBV30; CDR3: CAWSGGRGHNEQFF
V: TRBV4-2; CDR3: CASSQDSGLGATAKNIQYF
V: TRBV7-9; CDR3: CASSLGTPSLYEQYF
V: TRBV30; CDR3: CAWSGLAGERGEQYF
V: TRBV2; CDR3: CASRRTSGGADTQYF
V: TRBV15; CDR3: CATSRVLAGVNNEQFF
V: TRBV11-2; CDR3: CASSLSVNQPQHF
V: TRBV29-1; CDR3: CSARTSEYNEQFF
V: TRBV5-1; CDR3: CASSFNTVGQETQYF
V: TRBV14; CDR3: CASSQWTSGKNTGELFF
V: TRBV29-1; CDR3: CSVVGPGTRIYEQYF
V: TRBV9; CDR3: CASSVSPLGQGSDEQFF
V: TRBV27; CDR3: CASSLGDSSYEQYF
V: TRBV5-8; CDR3: CASTRRTSGLYNEQFF
V: TRBV7-9; CDR3: CASSLAADEGETQYF
V: TRBV14; CDR3: CASRQTGEDIQYF
V: TRBV7-6; CDR3: CASSEDPGGTTEAFF
V: TRBV7-9; CDR3: CASVRGNSYNEQFF
V: TRBV11-2; CDR3: CASSLGDTEAFF
V: TRBV18; CDR3: CASSPLGTSYEQYF
V: TRBV11-2; CDR3: CASSAADSSNTQYF
V: TRBV6-6; CDR3: CASSLENTGELFF
V: TRBV7-2; CDR3: CASSSTASNYGYTF
V: TRBV5-8; CDR3: CASSAGTSGSLVEQFF
V: TRBV7-2; CDR3: CASSGGLAGSYNEQFF
V: TRBV7-3; CDR3: CASCPSGVDTQYF
V: TRBV27; CDR3: CASTLPGRPQYF
V: TRBV6-5; CDR3: CASKGDRGRYNEQFF
V: TRBV6-6; CDR3: CASANKRGTSYEQYF
V: TRBV7-6; CDR3: CASSVGTSGGSYEQYF
V: TRBV27; CDR3: CASRLPGGQTDTQYF
V: TRBV5-5; CDR3: CASQTWGTGNTGELFF
V: TRBV14; CDR3: CASSPGPGRTDTQYF
V: TRBV5-4; CDR3: CASRFESLGYNEQFF
V: TRBV4-1; CDR3: CASSQGQGGSYNEQFF
V: TRBV28; CDR3: CASRGDDYEQYF
V: TRBV4-1; CDR3: CASSQLISTWGLNTIYF
V: TRBV7-9; CDR3: CASSLVGGTSGSRNEQFF
V: TRBV5-1; CDR3: CASSWGTGYEQYF